Below, 8 T cell receptor beta chains from the same sample are listed, as sequenced in a study of blood T cells in healthy people across ages. Through a sample-barcoded 5' primer and a J-beta primer mix, a second PCR was run for roughly 6 to 11 cycles. TCRdb recomputed calls from the 5' RACE reads with MiXCR, one row per CDR3 protein. In the table there are hundreds of thousands of distinct CDR3 sequences, roughly 32% of which are singletons. Source material: blood. Receptors originate from a woman older than 75 in good health.

This clonotype came up many times. The genes are TRBV20-1 and TRBJ2-4, with unresolved D. The CDR3 contains 10 residues. From germline, CDR1 is DFQATT and CDR2 SNEGSKA (reference sequence). Trimming cost V 3 bases and J 9 bases, with 6 bases left between them. CDR3 DNA sequence: TGCAGTGCTAGTGTGGGCATTCAGTACTTC. It translates to CSASVGIQYF.

Ten or more counts support this clonotype. CDR3 sequence reads: CSATGGANQPQHF. The DNA for the CDR3 is TGCAGCGCTACAGGAGGAGCCAATCAGCCCCAGCATTTT. The chain employs TRBV29-1 and TRBJ1-5, with TRBD1 as a possible D gene (5 bases). The germline V gene has CDR1 SQVTM and CDR2 ANQGSEA. V shed 7 bases and J shed 3 bases, with 13 bases lying between them. The CDR3 loop spans 13 amino acids.

This rearrangement joins TRBV20-1 to TRBJ2-3; 10 bases are a match to TRBD2. With V trimmed by 0 bases and J by 0 bases, 3 bases remained unmatched. Germline V gene lookup returns CDR1 DFQATT and CDR2 SNEGSKA (reference sequence). The length of the CDR3 is 16 residues. The CDR3 loop is CSARDPSGGSTDTQYF. CDR3 sequence (DNA): TGCAGTGCTAGAGACCCTAGCGGGGGAAGCACAGATACGCAGTATTTT.

Note on this clonotype: A much larger clone differs by one base, so this may be a read error. This chain connects TRBV6-5 to TRBJ2-1; perhaps TRBD2 as D (6 bases). Germline V CDR1 and CDR2: MNHEY, SVGAGI. This CDR3 spans 14 amino acids. V was trimmed by 5 bases and J by 15 bases, leaving 23 bases between them. The CDR3 DNA reads as TGTGCCAGCAGTCTCACCCTCTCGGGAGTCGAGTCGTTCTTC. Translated: CASSLTLSGVESFF.

The sample holds many counts of this clonotype. This chain uses TRBV29-1 with TRBJ1-2; perhaps TRBD1 as D (6 bases). CDR3 size: 13 residues. The V end was cut by 2 bases, the J end by 6 bases, with 13 bases between. Germline V gene data show CDR1 as SQVTM and CDR2 as ANQGSEA. The CDR3 loop is CSVEKAGANGYTF. CDR3 coding DNA: TGCAGCGTTGAAAAAGCAGGGGCGAATGGCTACACCTTC.

This clonotype has a single count. J is TRBJ2-1 and V is TRBV9, with D tentatively TRBD2 (5 bases). Germline V gene sequence: CDR1 SGDLS, CDR2 YYNGEE. The CDR3 has 13 amino acids. V was pared by 0 bases and J by 6 bases, with 7 bases between. The CDR3 DNA sequence: TGTGCCAGCAGCGTAGACGGGGTCAATGAGCAGTTCTTC. Its protein product is CASSVDGVNEQFF.

In regard to this clonotype: Possible read error: a much larger clone is one base away. J is TRBJ1-2 and V is TRBV20-1, with 8 bases matching TRBD1. The ends lost 4 bases at V and 6 bases at J; junction bases unmatched: 7. The CDR3 sequence is 13 residues long. Germline lookup yields CDR1 DFQATT and CDR2 SNEGSKA (reference sequence). The CDR3 sequence is CSAKWAGGNGYTF. DNA of the CDR3: TGCAGTGCTAAATGGGCAGGGGGCAATGGCTACACCTTC.

In this sample, this clonotype turned up many times. The genes are TRBV29-1 and TRBJ2-3; D is perhaps TRBD2 (6 bases). This CDR3 has 13 amino acids. The germline V and J ends were trimmed by 0 bases and 7 bases, with 11 bases remaining between them. Germline lookup yields CDR1 SQVTM and CDR2 ANQGSEA. The DNA for the CDR3 is TGCAGCGTTGAAGATCCTGGGGGGAATACGCAGTATTTT. Translation: CSVEDPGGNTQYF.